This TCR beta chain was obtained from a study of T cell clonality in common variable immunodeficiency. There are 13 residues in the CDR3. Per germline, CDR1 KGHSH and CDR2 LQKENI. J gave up 5 bases and V 4 bases, and 4 bases lay outside the gene matches. Data came from immunoSEQ multiplex PCR; TCRdb stores just in-frame clones and leaves some out. This sample carries about 45,000 clones, none of them present only once. At least ten counts were recorded for this clone. The missing CDR3 end, 3 residues past where the read stops, is filled in from the germline J gene. This receptor was identified in a person aged 18-70 years in good health. Sequenced input: peripheral blood mononuclear cells. The gene calls are TRBV18 and TRBJ1-1; 7 nucleotides agree with TRBD1. The CDR3 spells CASSLTGETEAFF. The DNA read from the CDR3 is TGTGCCAGCTCACTCACAGGGGAAACTGAA.